The present T cell receptor (beta chain) was sequenced within a study of blood T cell repertoires in COVID-19 (dated by TCRdb to the early 2020s). The study in broad terms: The collaborator samples originated in the United States, Italy and Spain and spanned the acute and convalescent phases of COVID-19. A de-identified subject ID, COVID-19 status, age in years and sex were almost always included in the sample metadata. The samples were drawn from the first 160 participants of the ongoing ImmuneRACE study and from over 950 subjects provided by 6 global collaborators. The dataset comprised deeply sampled blood TCRbeta repertoires from subjects exposed to, actively infected with, or recovered from COVID-19. The prospective study material was composed of cDNA or gDNA derived from T cells, B-cell-depleted T cells, or PBMCs. The repertoires were released in a freely available public database meant as a resource for research on the immune response to SARS-CoV-2. Where available, HLA class I and class II types were obtained from metadata supplied by the sample provider rather than from assay-based typing.

On the study overall, not on this receptor specifically: How much clinical and demographic metadata was included differed by source and by participant, and the metadata was provided uncurated.

Whole blood was collected in K2EDTA tubes by collaborating institutions according to the institutions' own protocols. For TCRbeta analysis, collaborator samples were shipped as frozen whole blood, as isolated PBMCs, or as DNA extracted from either sample type. The immunoSEQ Assay, a bias-controlled multiplex PCR, was used to amplify TCRbeta CDR3 regions from genomic DNA. Processing in the source paper ran as follows. Nucleated cell counts per sample were estimated from amplification of reference gene primers within the assay. To quantify the absolute abundance of each unique TCRbeta CDR3 rearrangement, sequence reads were collapsed and filtered. Productive Simpson clonality was computed per sample as the square root of Simpson's diversity index over productive rearrangements. TCRdb took this table from immuneACCESS and kept in-frame rearrangements with V and J called. Such tables lack part of the clones; where checked against another copy, unresolved V genes explain under half of the gap, and the rest is unexplained. V and J calls plus clone size are reproduced from that table; the DNA served to infer D and trimming. The sample has 5,000 to 6,500 clones on record, 70% to 75% of them singletons. Jointly, the top ten make up around 16% of the sample.

To note about this clone: Its recognized antigen is unknown. No base quality information exists; no much larger clone differs at one position.

The sequenced material came from peripheral blood. The receptor's source is a man in his sixties with acute or convalescent COVID-19.

Here the CDR3 is given as CASSRDGGDYEQYF. The sequence in DNA is TGTGCCAGCAGCCGAGACGGAGGGGACTACGAGCAGTACTTC. Rearrangement joined TRBV7-9 to TRBJ2-7; matching of 6 bases hints at TRBD2 as the D gene. CDR1 and CDR2, looked up from the germline V gene (reference sequence), are SEHNR and FQNEAQ. Trimming removed 5 bases from V and 3 bases from J, leaving 14 bases between the germline ends. The CDR3 runs 14 residues from the cysteine to the phenylalanine. The sequence is cut down to CDR3 DNA, 42 bases in frame from base 1.